This T cell receptor beta chain was identified in a study of T cell changes during pregnancy in multiple sclerosis. This table comes from immunoSEQ multiplex PCR, and its TCRdb copy is limited to in-frame clones, with some not included. The sample contains approximately 60,000 clones, around 94% of which appear only once. This receptor was identified in a female donor with multiple sclerosis, enrolled in a pregnancy study. The material was CD8+ T cells from peripheral blood mononuclear cells, obtained in the third trimester of pregnancy.

DNA for the CDR3: TGTGCCAGCAGCCCCGCCCCGATGCGGAACACTGAAGCTTTCTTT. This translates into CASSPAPMRNTEAFF. The J gene is TRBJ1-1, the V gene TRBV5-6; D gene uncertain. This CDR3 comprises 15 residues. The V end was cut by 4 bases, the J end by 1 base, with 14 bases between. The germline V gene encodes CDR1 SGHDT and CDR2 YYEEEE.